Below are 26 T cell receptor beta chains sequenced from a single sample in a study of shared clonotypes between healthy human individuals. Method: immunoSEQ multiplex PCR; TCRdb's copy keeps in-frame clones and lacks some. Of roughly 2.2 million clones in the sample, roughly 93% were seen once. The sequenced sample was naive CD4+ T cells from PBMCs. Subset of the sample: CD45RA+ positively selected. These receptors came from a man between 18 and 35 years old in good health. Some clones in this sample may be carry-over from other donors' samples.

The chain has TRBV5-1 and TRBJ2-3, with 9 positions matching TRBD1. This CDR3 is built from 15 residues. Germline assignment: CDR1 SGHRS and CDR2 YFSETQ. J lost 5 bases, V lost 4 bases, and 8 bases had no gene match. CDR3 protein: CASSPQGAREDTQYF. CDR3 coding DNA: TGCGCCAGCAGCCCACAGGGGGCTAGGGAAGATACGCAGTATTTT.

V and J are TRBV7-2 and TRBJ2-2; TRBD2 aligns across 12 bases. Looked up from germline, CDR1 is SGHTA and CDR2 is FQGNSA. The ends lost 7 bases at V and 3 bases at J; junction bases unmatched: 15. This CDR3 is built from 19 residues. The CDR3: CASTPRPLAGGLDTGELFF. The CDR3 DNA is TGTGCCAGCACCCCACGCCCCCTAGCGGGAGGGTTGGACACCGGGGAGCTGTTTTTT. The full variable domain, with the rest looked up from reference TRBV7-2 and TRBJ2-2, is GAGVSQSPSNKVTEKGKDVELRCDPISGHTALYWYRQSLGQGLEFLIYFQGNSAPDKSGLPSDRFSAERTGGSVSTLTIQRTQQEDSAVYLCASTPRPLAGGLDTGELFFGEGSRLTVL.

This sequence joins TRBV5-1 and TRBJ2-7; possibly TRBD2 for D (6 bases). The CDR3 runs to 15 residues. Deletions cut 4 bases from V and 5 bases from J, with 19 bases between. Germline V CDR1 and CDR2: SGHRS, YFSETQ. The CDR3: CASSRRARDWNEQYF. The CDR3 DNA reads as TGCGCCAGCAGCCGGAGGGCCAGGGATTGGAACGAGCAGTACTTC. Together with reference TRBV5-1 and TRBJ2-7, the CDR3 gives the full variable domain: KAGVTQTPRYLIKTRGQQVTLSCSPISGHRSVSWYQQTPGQGLQFLFEYFSETQRNKGNFPGRFSGRQFSNSRSEMNVSTLELGDSALYLCASSRRARDWNEQYFGPGTRLTVT.

The chain uses TRBV19 and TRBJ1-5, with TRBD1 as a possible D gene (6 bases). The CDR3 consists of 17 residues. Germline V gene sequence: CDR1 LNHDA, CDR2 SQIVND (reference sequence). Trimming stripped 2 bases from V and 7 bases from J, with 21 bases between. This CDR3 is CASSIRKDRLLGQPQHF. The CDR3 nucleotides are TGTGCCAGTAGTATAAGAAAGGACAGACTTCTGGGACAGCCCCAGCATTTT.

The chain joins TRBV18 to TRBJ2-7; 7 bases are a match to TRBD2. CDR1 is KGHSH and CDR2 is LQKENI in the germline V gene. The CDR3 has 14 amino acids. Trimming at V came to 4 bases and at J to 5 bases, leaving 8 bases not matched to a gene. The CDR3 loop reads CASSRLGRAHEQYF. CDR3 in DNA: TGTGCCAGCTCACGACTAGGGAGGGCTCACGAGCAGTACTTC.

The chain couples TRBV6-7 to TRBJ1-5, with 10 bases lining up with TRBD1. TRBV6-7 is flagged as an ORF with uncertain function. The CDR3 is made up of 19 amino acids. Unmatched junction bases numbered 18, after V lost 5 bases and J lost 5 bases. The CDR3 nucleotides read TGTGCCAGCAGTCGCCGGGGACAGGGGATGTCCAAATCCTATCAGCCCCAGCATTTT. This sequence encodes CASSRRGQGMSKSYQPQHF.

The chain employs TRBV6-6 and TRBJ2-7, with 8 nucleotides matching TRBD1. This CDR3 contains 15 residues. The V gene's germline CDR1 is MNHNY and CDR2 SVGAGI (reference sequence). J gave up 7 bases and V 6 bases, and 14 bases lay outside the gene matches. In DNA, the CDR3 is TGTGCCAGCAGGCGACAGGGGCAAGGTTCGGGTGAGCAGTACTTC. Residues: CASRRQGQGSGEQYF.

CDR3 in amino acids: CASSSRSEETQYF. The CDR3 DNA follows: TGTGCCAGTAGTAGTCGGTCCGAAGAGACCCAGTACTTC. The J gene is TRBJ2-5, the V gene TRBV19; D not certain. Germline V gene data show CDR1 as LNHDA and CDR2 as SQIVND (reference sequence). Trimming took 4 bases from V and 3 from J, leaving 9 bases between them. CDR3 length equals 13 residues.

V and J are TRBV5-1 and TRBJ1-1; 8 nucleotides match TRBD1. With V trimmed by 0 bases and J by 6 bases, 7 bases remained unmatched. The CDR3 is 15 amino acids. CDR1 and CDR2 from the germline V gene are SGHRS and YFSETQ. CDR3 loop: CASSLVWTGTSEAFF. The DNA of the CDR3 is TGCGCCAGCAGCTTGGTTTGGACAGGGACGTCTGAAGCTTTCTTT.

Remarks on this clone: Additional DNA sequences in this sample encode the identical CDR3. The chain uses TRBV18 and TRBJ2-6; 10 bases are shared with TRBD1. The CDR3 runs 17 residues. Unmatched junction bases numbered 2, after V lost 3 bases and J lost 0 bases. The V gene's germline CDR1 is KGHSH and CDR2 LQKENI. As DNA, the CDR3 is TGTGCCAGCTCACCGGGACAGGGGACCTCTGGGGCCAACGTCCTGACTTTC. As protein: CASSPGQGTSGANVLTF.

The chain has TRBV19 and TRBJ2-3; D might be TRBD1 (5 bases). There are 14 residues in the CDR3. Germline V lookup: CDR1 LNHDA, CDR2 SQIVND (reference sequence). Trimming removed 7 bases from V and 4 bases from J, with 15 bases in between. The CDR3 reads CASKTLGASDTQYF. CDR3 bases: TGTGCCAGTAAAACGTTAGGGGCCTCAGATACGCAGTATTTT.

The chain uses TRBV7-6 and TRBJ2-5; D is uncertain. In germline, CDR1 is SGHVS, CDR2 FNYEAQ. Trimming cost V 2 bases and J 6 bases, with 10 bases left between them. The CDR3 length is 13 residues. This CDR3 is CASSLQVPQTQYF. Here the CDR3 DNA reads TGTGCCAGCAGCTTACAGGTCCCCCAGACCCAGTACTTC.

The chain has TRBV5-3 and TRBJ2-5, with a weak D call TRBD1 (6 bases). TRBV5-3 counts as an open reading frame of uncertain function. This CDR3 spans 11 amino acids. Trimming shortened V by 7 bases and J by 2 bases, and 6 bases separated the two germline ends. In DNA form, the CDR3 reads TGTGCCAGAGACAGGCAAGAGACCCAGTACTTC. Translating gives CARDRQETQYF.

This clone was detected a few times. V gene TRBV6-6 combines with J gene TRBJ1-2; 7 bases map to TRBD1. V lost 2 bases to trimming and J lost 8 bases; unmatched junction nucleotides: 8. Germline CDR1 MNHNY, CDR2 SVGAGI (reference sequence). The CDR3 runs 14 residues. CDR3 DNA: TGTGCCAGCAGTTACACTCAGACAGGGTTCGGCTACACCTTC. Protein: CASSYTQTGFGYTF.

This rearrangement joins TRBV2 to TRBJ1-1, with 7 bases that match TRBD1. The V segment lost 6 bases and the J segment 5 bases; nucleotides outside the gene matches: 6. The CDR3 contains 13 residues. Germline V lookup: CDR1 SNHLY, CDR2 FYNNEI. The CDR3 nucleotides are TGTGCCAGCAGGACAGGGAGAGGGACTGAAGCTTTCTTT. It encodes CASRTGRGTEAFF.

With respect to this clone: Distinct nucleotide sequences in the sample also encode this CDR3. CDR3 DNA: TGTGCCAGCAGTTTAGCATCACTAGCCAAAAACATTCAGTACTTC. Translated: CASSLASLAKNIQYF. The chain combines TRBV28 with TRBJ2-4; the D is unclear. CDR1 and CDR2 (germline): MDHEN, SYDVKM. The V end was cut by 2 bases, the J end by 0 bases, with 8 bases between. This CDR3 region has 15 residues.

The rearrangement links TRBV7-2 to TRBJ1-3, with D possibly being TRBD1 (5 bases). The CDR3 is 16 amino acids. CDR1 is SGHTA, CDR2 FQGNSA, per germline. V dropped 2 bases and J dropped 4 bases, with 15 bases sitting between them. The CDR3 sequence: CASSLLQGNLGNTIYF. The CDR3 DNA follows: TGTGCCAGCAGCTTACTGCAGGGTAATCTCGGAAACACCATATATTTT.

The DNA for the CDR3 is TGTGCCAGCAGGGCCGGGACAGTCTTAAACGGGGAGCTGTTTTTT. Translation: CASRAGTVLNGELFF. This sequence joins TRBV6-5 and TRBJ2-2; TRBD1 matches at 7 bases. CDR3 length: 15 residues. With 6 bases clipped from V and 7 bases from J, the junction kept 11 bases outside the gene matches. Per the germline V gene, CDR1 is MNHEY and CDR2 is SVGAGI.

The chain combines TRBV27 with TRBJ1-2; D unresolved. Trimming shortened V by 7 bases and J by 5 bases, and 20 bases separated the two germline ends. Germline V CDR1 and CDR2: MNHEY, SMNVEV (reference sequence). The CDR3 has 15 amino acids. The DNA for the CDR3 is TGTGCCAGCAAACGTAATCAGGCCCTAGGATATGGCTACACCTTC. Residues: CASKRNQALGYGYTF.

This clone was counted a few times. The gene calls are TRBV9 and TRBJ1-5; tentatively, D is TRBD1 (6 bases). Trimming took off 4 bases at V and 4 bases at J, with 15 bases between the two ends. CDR1 and CDR2 (germline): SGDLS, YYNGEE. This CDR3 region has 15 residues. CDR3 amino acids: CASSLGPQGNQPQHF. In DNA form, the CDR3 reads TGTGCCAGCAGCCTAGGCCCACAGGGTAATCAGCCCCAGCATTTT.

The CDR3 reads CASSPTGPLGGEQYF. The CDR3 nucleotides read TGTGCCAGCTCACCCACGGGTCCCCTGGGGGGGGAGCAGTACTTC. This chain connects TRBV18 to TRBJ2-7; 7 bases line up with TRBD2. The CDR3 has 15 amino acids. CDR1 and CDR2 (germline): KGHSH, LQKENI. V gave up 3 bases and J gave up 7 bases; unmatched junction bases: 12.

Only one count was recorded for this clone. The chain combines TRBV4-2 with TRBJ1-3, with D uncertain. The ends were cut back, 0 bases at V and 4 bases at J, with 4 bases in the middle. Germline lookup yields CDR1 LGHNA and CDR2 YNFKEQ. The CDR3 extends over 13 amino acids. CDR3 nucleotides: TGTGCCAGCAGCCAAGAGCGCGGAAACACCATATATTTT. This codes for CASSQERGNTIYF.

In its sample, this clone was seen once. The chain has TRBV19 and TRBJ1-4; 8 bases are shared with TRBD1. J gave up 6 bases and V 6 bases, and 12 bases lay outside the gene matches. The CDR3 loop spans 16 amino acids. Germline lookup yields CDR1 LNHDA and CDR2 SQIVND (reference sequence). The CDR3 bases are TGTGCCAGTAGCGCTATCTCCAGGGGGCGTTATGAAAAACTGTTTTTT. Encoded protein: CASSAISRGRYEKLFF.

This clone was recorded only once. The rearrangement uses TRBV4-1 and TRBJ2-3; 9 positions match TRBD1. Germline assignment: CDR1 MGHRA and CDR2 YSYEKL. The junction had 11 bases not matched to a gene; V was cut back by 5 bases and J by 5 bases. This CDR3 spans 16 amino acids. The CDR3 protein is CASSERDRASGDTQYF. Written as DNA, the CDR3 is TGCGCCAGCAGCGAGCGGGACAGGGCGTCGGGAGATACGCAGTATTTT.

The chain uses TRBV19 and TRBJ2-5, with 11 bases matching TRBD1. This CDR3 has 14 residues. Germline trimming cut 3 bases from V and 5 bases from J; bases unmatched to any gene: 2. Per the germline V gene, CDR1 is LNHDA and CDR2 is SQIVND (reference sequence). The CDR3 DNA follows: TGTGCCAGTAGTATCGGGACAGGGGGGGAGACCCAGTACTTC. Its translation is CASSIGTGGETQYF.

The chain has TRBV7-2 and TRBJ2-7; maybe TRBD1 (6 bases). The CDR3 runs to 14 residues. Trimming cost V 4 bases and J 4 bases, with 14 bases left between them. Per germline, CDR1 SGHTA and CDR2 FQGNSA. The CDR3 loop is CASSSPGVWYEQYF. The CDR3 coding sequence is TGTGCCAGCAGCTCGCCAGGGGTGTGGTACGAGCAGTACTTC. Variable domain in full (rest from reference TRBV7-2 and TRBJ2-7): GAGVSQSPSNKVTEKGKDVELRCDPISGHTALYWYRQSLGQGLEFLIYFQGNSAPDKSGLPSDRFSAERTGGSVSTLTIQRTQQEDSAVYLCASSSPGVWYEQYFGPGTRLTVT.